This TCR beta chain emerged from a study of T cell changes during pregnancy in multiple sclerosis. Sequenced by immunoSEQ multiplex PCR; TCRdb stores in-frame clones only, minus some. This sample has 54,000 or so clones; 93% occur once, and the top ten carry roughly 0.35%. The CDR3 consists of 16 residues. The sequenced sample was CD4+ T cells from peripheral blood mononuclear cells, obtained before pregnancy. This chain connects TRBV12-2 to TRBJ2-7; the table's D call of TRBD1 was not tested on the DNA. TRBV12-2 is marked as a pseudogene. The clonotype originates from a female donor with multiple sclerosis, enrolled in a pregnancy study. This CDR3 reads CASRQRIDRALYEQYF. The DNA for the CDR3 is TGTGCAAGTCGCCAACGAATAGACAGGGCTCTCTACGAGCAGTACTTC.